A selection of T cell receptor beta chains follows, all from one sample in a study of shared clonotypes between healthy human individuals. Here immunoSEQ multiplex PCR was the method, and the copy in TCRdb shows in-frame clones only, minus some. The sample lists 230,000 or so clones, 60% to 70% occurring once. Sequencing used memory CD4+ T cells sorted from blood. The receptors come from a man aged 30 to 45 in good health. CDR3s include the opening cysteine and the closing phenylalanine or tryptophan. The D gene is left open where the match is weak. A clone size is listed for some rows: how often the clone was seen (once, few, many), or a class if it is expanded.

DNA: TGTGCCAGCAGCTTAGGAGGTTCTTCGACTGAAGCTTTCTTT; CDR3: CASSLGGSSTEAFF; J: TRBJ1-1; V: TRBV7-9; size: -; D: -
DNA: TGTGCCAGCAGTCCCTCCCCCACCTACGAGCAGTACTTC; CDR3: CASSPSPTYEQYF; J: TRBJ2-7; V: TRBV28; size: -; D: -
DNA: TGTGCCAGCAGACAAACCGGGACTAGCGGGAGGAATGAGCAGTTCTTC; CDR3: CASRQTGTSGRNEQFF; J: TRBJ2-1; V: TRBV27; size: few; D: TRBD2
DNA: TGTGCCAGCTCGCGCGAGTTTGAGACCAACACTGAAGCTTTCTTT; CDR3: CASSREFETNTEAFF; J: TRBJ1-1; V: TRBV18; size: -; D: -
DNA: TGTGCCAGCAGTTCCAAGGGGGTGCGGGGCACCGGGGAGCTGTTTTTT; CDR3: CASSSKGVRGTGELFF; J: TRBJ2-2; V: TRBV11-2; size: -; D: -
DNA: TGTGCCACCAGCAGACGAGCCCAAGAGACCCAGTACTTC; CDR3: CATSRRAQETQYF; J: TRBJ2-5; V: TRBV15; size: -; D: -
DNA: TGCGCCAGCGGCCCAGGCAGCCCTAATGAAAAACTGTTTTTT; CDR3: CASGPGSPNEKLFF; J: TRBJ1-4; V: TRBV10-2; size: -; D: -
DNA: TGTGCCACCAGCGGAGGAGGTTCAGGTGAAAAACTGTTTTTT; CDR3: CATSGGGSGEKLFF; J: TRBJ1-4; V: TRBV15; size: many; D: -
DNA: TGTGCCAGCAGCCCGGACCACAGGGGGGGTTTGGGTGAGCAGTACTTC; CDR3: CASSPDHRGGLGEQYF; J: TRBJ2-7; V: TRBV7-8; size: -; D: -
DNA: TGTGCCAGCAGCTTAAGCCATGATACTAATGAAAAACTGTTTTTT; CDR3: CASSLSHDTNEKLFF; J: TRBJ1-4; V: TRBV7-2; size: -; D: -
DNA: TGTGCCAGCAGTTACTCGCTGGGGGACTATGGCTACACCTTC; CDR3: CASSYSLGDYGYTF; J: TRBJ1-2; V: TRBV6-6; size: -; D: -
DNA: TGTGCCAGCAGCGCCGGTGGGGGCGAGACCCAGTACTTC; CDR3: CASSAGGGETQYF; J: TRBJ2-5; V: TRBV7-3; size: -; D: -
DNA: TGCGCCAGCAGCTTGGGGGCCTACGAGCAGTACTTC; CDR3: CASSLGAYEQYF; J: TRBJ2-7; V: TRBV5-1; size: once; D: -
DNA: TGTGCCAGTGGCCCGACTGGGACAGGTAGCGAGCAGTACTTC; CDR3: CASGPTGTGSEQYF; J: TRBJ2-7; V: TRBV19; size: -; D: TRBD1
DNA: TGCGCCAGCAGCTCAGGACTAGCGGACTCCTACGAGCAGTACTTC; CDR3: CASSSGLADSYEQYF; J: TRBJ2-7; V: TRBV5-1; size: -; D: TRBD2
DNA: TGTGCCAGTAGTATTTCAAGGGGGAGGGCAAACACCGGGGAGCTGTTTTTT; CDR3: CASSISRGRANTGELFF; J: TRBJ2-2; V: TRBV19; size: -; D: -
DNA: TGTGCCAGCAGTCCCACCCGGTTAAGAACCTACGAGCAGTACTTC; CDR3: CASSPTRLRTYEQYF; J: TRBJ2-7; V: TRBV6-6; size: -; D: -
DNA: TGCAGCGTTACCGCTCAGGGAGACACCATATATTTT; CDR3: CSVTAQGDTIYF; J: TRBJ1-3; V: TRBV29-1; size: -; D: -
DNA: TGTGCCAGCAGGCTACTCAATGAGCAGTTCTTC; CDR3: CASRLLNEQFF; J: TRBJ2-1; V: TRBV2; size: -; D: -
DNA: TGTGCCAGCAGTGGCAACAGGCCGGGCACTGAAGCTTTCTTT; CDR3: CASSGNRPGTEAFF; J: TRBJ1-1; V: TRBV2; size: few; D: -
DNA: TGTGCCAGCAGCTTAGACAGATTCGGGGAGCAGTACTTC; CDR3: CASSLDRFGEQYF; J: TRBJ2-7; V: TRBV11-2; size: -; D: -
DNA: TGTGCCAGCAGCTTGGGACTTGGGACAGTAGAAAAACTGTTTTTT; CDR3: CASSLGLGTVEKLFF; J: TRBJ1-4; V: TRBV5-6; size: -; D: TRBD1
DNA: TGTGCCTCAAGGACCGTGAACACTGAAGCTTTCTTT; CDR3: CASRTVNTEAFF; J: TRBJ1-1; V: TRBV5-6; size: -; D: -